Below are 24 T cell receptor beta chains sequenced from a single sample in a study of long-term antiretroviral therapy in people with HIV. Running of the v3.0 immunoSEQ assay took place at survey level. Only in-frame clones appear in the TCRdb table, and some are missing; sequencing was by immunoSEQ multiplex PCR. The data contain 25,000 to 35,000 clones, roughly three quarters of them seen just once; the ten biggest clones take up 8% to 10%. The sample was unsorted PBMCs, taken 3.1 years after starting antiretroviral therapy. The receptors shown here come from a woman in her 50s with HIV.

V usage is TRBV6-6 and J usage is TRBJ2-3, with TRBD1 identical over 8 bases. J lost 1 base, V lost 6 bases, and 6 bases had no gene match. CDR3 length equals 15 residues. The V gene's germline CDR1 is MNHNY and CDR2 SVGAGI (reference sequence). The CDR3 here is CASRPTGDGTDTQYF. The CDR3 DNA reads TGTGCCAGCAGACCGACAGGGGACGGCACAGATACGCAGTATTTT.

This rearrangement joins TRBV2 to TRBJ2-5, with TRBD2 as a possible D gene (6 bases). V gave up 8 bases and J gave up 2 bases, with 12 bases separating them. The CDR3 runs 13 residues. Germline V gives CDR1 SNHLY, CDR2 FYNNEI. The CDR3: CASSGLWQETQYF. The DNA of the CDR3 is TGTGCCAGCTCGGGACTCTGGCAAGAGACCCAGTACTTC.

The chain combines TRBV7-9 with TRBJ2-1; TRBD2 is a possible D gene (7 bases). Trimming removed 1 base at V and 0 bases at J, with 19 bases between. CDR1 is SEHNR, CDR2 FQNEAQ, per germline (reference sequence). This CDR3 is 19 amino acids long. CDR3 amino acids: CASSLEGGVRLSSYNEQFF. In DNA, the CDR3 is TGTGCCAGCAGCTTAGAGGGGGGGGTACGGTTGAGCTCCTACAATGAGCAGTTCTTC. Using reference TRBV7-9 and TRBJ2-1 for the parts outside the CDR3, the full variable domain is DTGVSQNPRHKITKRGQNVTFRCDPISEHNRLYWYRQTLGQGPEFLTYFQNEAQLEKSRLLSDRFSAERPKGSFSTLEIQRTEQGDSAMYLCASSLEGGVRLSSYNEQFFGPGTRLTVL.

The V gene is TRBV6-5, the J gene TRBJ2-5; TRBD2 matches at 14 bases. CDR1 and CDR2 from the germline V gene are MNHEY and SVGAGI. J lost 10 bases, V lost 10 bases, and 5 bases had no gene match. CDR3 length: 12 amino acids. This chain's CDR3 is CATLTSGGVQYF. For the CDR3, the DNA is TGTGCCACCTTGACTAGCGGGGGGGTCCAGTACTTC.

The V call is TRBV21-1, the J call TRBJ1-5. TRBV21-1 counts as a pseudogene. The CDR3 is made up of 16 amino acids. DNA of the CDR3: TGTGCCAGCAGCTTAAAGTGGGAGAACGGAGATCAGCCCCAGCATTTT. As protein: CASSLKWENGDQPQHF.

As DNA, the CDR3 is TGTGCCAGCAGTCCCGAGGGGGGGAACTTCTACGAGCAGTACGTC. Translating gives CASSPEGGNFYEQYV. The rearrangement uses TRBV6-1 and TRBJ2-7; the D gene is possibly TRBD2 (7 bases). Germline V gene sequence: CDR1 MNHNS, CDR2 SASEGT. The CDR3 loop spans 15 amino acids. Trimming removed 5 bases from V and 3 bases from J, with 17 bases in between.

This clone turned up a few times. V is TRBV5-4 and J is TRBJ1-2, with D possibly matching TRBD1 (5 bases). The CDR3 has 15 amino acids. The germline CDR1 and CDR2 sequences are SGHNT and YYREEE (reference sequence). With 6 bases removed from V and 4 bases from J, the gap between germline ends came to 19 bases. The CDR3 region has the DNA TGTGCCAGCACCCGAGGGGAGGGATCCGGCTATGGCTACACCTTC. Its translation is CASTRGEGSGYGYTF.

This chain joins TRBV21-1 and TRBJ1-2. TRBV21-1 is recorded as a pseudogene. The CDR3 covers 15 residues. DNA of the CDR3: TGTGCCAGCAGCAAAGGGACTCAAACTAACTATGGCTACACCTTC. Translation: CASSKGTQTNYGYTF.

V usage is TRBV10-3 and J usage is TRBJ2-3, with D uncertain. CDR1 is ENHRY, CDR2 SYGVKD, per germline. The V end lost 10 bases, the J end lost 2 bases, and 13 bases lay between the germline ends. The CDR3 length is 13 residues. The CDR3 is CATYGADTDTQYF. CDR3 bases: TGTGCCACCTACGGCGCGGACACAGATACGCAGTATTTT.

The rearrangement joins TRBV6-5 to TRBJ1-6, with D possibly being TRBD1 (6 bases). The CDR3 runs 15 residues. Germline V gene sequence: CDR1 MNHEY, CDR2 SVGAGI. Trimming shortened V by 0 bases and J by 10 bases, and 13 bases separated the two germline ends. The CDR3 loop reads CASSYSDRTGSPLHF. The CDR3 DNA follows: TGTGCCAGCAGTTACTCAGACAGGACTGGGTCACCCCTCCACTTT.

The gene calls are TRBV30 and TRBJ2-5; TRBD1 might be the D (6 bases). The CDR3 sequence is 13 residues long. V was cut by 0 bases and J by 1 base, with 6 bases left in between. The germline gives CDR1 GTSNPN, CDR2 SVGIG (reference sequence). The CDR3 sequence: CAWSVTGQETQYF. CDR3 sequence (DNA): TGTGCCTGGAGTGTGACAGGCCAAGAGACCCAGTACTTC.

V usage is TRBV23-1 and J usage is TRBJ2-5; D is undetermined. TRBV23-1 is classed as an ORF, of uncertain function. This CDR3 is built from 15 residues. The V gene lost 4 bases and the J gene lost 1 base, with 13 bases spanning the gap. CDR3 in DNA: TGCGCCAGCAGTCTAGAGAGACACGTCCAAGAGACCCAGTACTTC. This codes for CASSLERHVQETQYF.

The rearrangement joins TRBV7-9 to TRBJ2-7; D is ambiguous. This CDR3 comprises 16 residues. CDR1 is SEHNR, CDR2 FQNEAQ, per germline (reference sequence). The germline V and J ends were trimmed by 0 bases and 7 bases, with 19 bases remaining between them. This CDR3 reads CASSLASAPSTLEQYF. The CDR3, as DNA: TGTGCCAGCAGCTTAGCCAGTGCACCAAGTACTCTAGAGCAGTACTTC. Full variable domain (outside the CDR3, taken from reference TRBV7-9 and TRBJ2-7): DTGVSQNPRHKITKRGQNVTFRCDPISEHNRLYWYRQTLGQGPEFLTYFQNEAQLEKSRLLSDRFSAERPKGSFSTLEIQRTEQGDSAMYLCASSLASAPSTLEQYFGPGTRLTVT.

The chain links TRBV7-3 to TRBJ2-2; D remains unclear. V lost 8 bases and J 0 bases, leaving 10 bases between the germline ends. Germline V CDR1 and CDR2: SGHTA, FQGTGA. This CDR3 is 14 amino acids long. This CDR3 reads CASGRTANTGELFF. The CDR3 region has the DNA TGTGCCAGCGGGCGGACGGCGAACACCGGGGAGCTGTTTTTT.

The CDR3 bases are TGCAGCGTTGAAAGAAGGGGCCGTGATACGCAGTATTTT. As protein: CSVERRGRDTQYF. The rearrangement joins TRBV29-1 to TRBJ2-3; tentative D call: TRBD1 (5 bases). The germline V gene has CDR1 SQVTM and CDR2 ANQGSEA. Trimming pared 2 bases from V and 6 bases from J, leaving 12 bases between. CDR3 length: 13 amino acids.

This rearrangement joins TRBV6-1 to TRBJ1-5; D not resolved. The CDR3 totals 13 residues. Germline V gene sequence: CDR1 MNHNS, CDR2 SASEGT. Trimming stripped 3 bases from V and 2 bases from J, with 5 bases between. CDR3 sequence (DNA): TGTGCCAGCAGTGATTGGCGCAATCAGCCCCAGCATTTT. It yields the protein CASSDWRNQPQHF.

This clone is medium-sized. This sequence joins TRBV5-1 and TRBJ1-2; D uncertain. The CDR3 contains 13 residues. V was shortened by 5 bases and J by 7 bases, with 15 bases between the two germline ends. Germline V gives CDR1 SGHRS, CDR2 YFSETQ. The CDR3 bases are TGCGCCAGCAGTTTAACTAGGGATAGTGGCTACACCTTC. It encodes CASSLTRDSGYTF.

In this sample, this clone turned up a few times. This chain links TRBV7-3 with TRBJ2-2, with 7 bases aligning to TRBD2. Germline V gene data show CDR1 as SGHTA and CDR2 as FQGTGA. This CDR3 spans 15 amino acids. The V gene end was trimmed by 1 base and the J gene end by 1 base; junction bases not matched to a gene: 0. The CDR3 sequence: CASSLSGGNTGELFF. DNA for the CDR3: TGTGCCAGCAGCTTAAGCGGGGGGAACACCGGGGAGCTGTTTTTT.

This rearrangement joins TRBV21-1 to TRBJ1-6. TRBV21-1 is deemed a pseudogene. The CDR3 covers 15 residues. CDR3 in DNA: TGTGCCAGCCCTGGGGTAGCTACCCGAGGCTCACCCCTCCACTTT. Its protein product is CASPGVATRGSPLHF.

This clone appeared a single time. The chain couples TRBV19 to TRBJ2-2, with TRBD2 identical over 10 bases. From germline, CDR1 is LNHDA and CDR2 SQIVND (reference sequence). The junction had 4 bases not matched to a gene; V was cut back by 7 bases and J by 2 bases. The CDR3 runs 15 residues. CDR3 sequence: CASNGLAANTGELFF. The CDR3 bases are TGTGCCAGTAACGGACTAGCGGCTAACACCGGGGAGCTGTTTTTT.

The rearrangement joins TRBV6-1 to TRBJ1-2, with D tentatively TRBD1 (6 bases). The CDR3 runs 14 residues. Germline assignment: CDR1 MNHNS and CDR2 SASEGT. The germline V and J ends were trimmed by 4 bases and 8 bases, with 17 bases remaining between them. CDR3 sequence reads: CASSAEGGVRGYTF. The CDR3 nucleotides read TGTGCCAGCAGTGCAGAGGGGGGCGTGAGGGGCTACACCTTC.

The chain carries TRBV18 and TRBJ2-3; 8 nucleotides line up with TRBD1. Germline values: CDR1 KGHSH, CDR2 LQKENI. CDR3 length equals 14 residues. The V gene end was trimmed by 6 bases and the J gene end by 2 bases; junction bases not matched to a gene: 4. The CDR3 region has the DNA TGTGCCAGCTCCCCGACAGGGGCCACAGATACGCAGTATTTT. Encoded protein: CASSPTGATDTQYF.

The CDR3, as DNA: TGTGCCAGCAGCTTGAAAGGGGCGGGATATGGCTACACCTTC. The encoded protein is CASSLKGAGYGYTF. This chain connects TRBV5-4 to TRBJ1-2; D may be TRBD1 (5 bases). V was clipped by 1 base and J by 5 bases, with 12 bases between them. This CDR3 is built from 14 residues. Germline loops: CDR1 SGHNT, CDR2 YYREEE (reference sequence).

This clone was counted between two and nine times. This chain joins TRBV19 and TRBJ1-6; TRBD1 matches at 9 bases. The CDR3 consists of 15 residues. CDR1 is LNHDA, CDR2 SQIVND, per germline (reference sequence). V was clipped by 9 bases and J by 6 bases; unmatched bases: 9. This CDR3 reads CASEGQGKSNSPLHF. CDR3 nucleotide sequence: TGTGCCAGCGAGGGACAGGGAAAGAGTAATTCACCCCTCCACTTT.